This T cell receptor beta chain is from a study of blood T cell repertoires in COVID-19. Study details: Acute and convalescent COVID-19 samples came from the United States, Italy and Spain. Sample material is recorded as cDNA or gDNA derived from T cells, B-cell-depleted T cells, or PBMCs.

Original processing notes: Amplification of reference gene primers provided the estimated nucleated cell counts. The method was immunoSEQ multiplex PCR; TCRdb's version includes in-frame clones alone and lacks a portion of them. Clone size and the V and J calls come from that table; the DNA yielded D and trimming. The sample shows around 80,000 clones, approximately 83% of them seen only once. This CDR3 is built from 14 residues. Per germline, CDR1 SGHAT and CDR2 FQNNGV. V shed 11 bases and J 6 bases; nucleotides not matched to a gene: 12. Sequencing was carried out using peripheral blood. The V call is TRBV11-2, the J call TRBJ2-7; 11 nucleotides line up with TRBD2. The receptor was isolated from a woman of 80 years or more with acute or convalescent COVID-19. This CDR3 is CASIHRTSGSEQYF. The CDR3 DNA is TGTGCCTCTATTCACCGAACTAGCGGGAGCGAGCAGTACTTC.